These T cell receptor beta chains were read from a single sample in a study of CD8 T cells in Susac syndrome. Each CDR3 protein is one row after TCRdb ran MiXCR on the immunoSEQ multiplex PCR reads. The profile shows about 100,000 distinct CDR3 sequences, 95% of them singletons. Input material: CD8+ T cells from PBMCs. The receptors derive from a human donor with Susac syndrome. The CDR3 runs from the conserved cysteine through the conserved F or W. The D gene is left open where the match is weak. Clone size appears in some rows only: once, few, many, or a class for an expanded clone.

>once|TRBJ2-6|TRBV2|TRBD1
CASTKDRPTWANVLTF
TGTGCCAGCACTAAGGACAGGCCTACCTGGGCCAACGTCCTGACTTTC
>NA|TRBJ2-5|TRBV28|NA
CASSFPFQGTTRAQYF
TGTGCCAGCAGTTTCCCCTTTCAGGGGACCACGAGAGCCCAGTACTTC
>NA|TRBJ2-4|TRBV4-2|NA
CASSQDGDTLAKNIQYF
TGTGCCAGCAGCCAAGATGGGGATACACTAGCCAAAAACATTCAGTACTTC
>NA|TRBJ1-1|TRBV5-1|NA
CASSPGSAVREEAFF
TGCGCCAGCAGTCCCGGGTCAGCGGTCCGCGAAGAAGCTTTCTTT
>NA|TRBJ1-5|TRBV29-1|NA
CSVGWGQGGQPQHF
TGCAGCGTTGGGTGGGGTCAGGGTGGTCAGCCCCAGCATTTT
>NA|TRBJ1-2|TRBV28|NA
CASSLASKYGYTF
TGTGCCAGCAGTTTAGCCAGTAAATATGGCTACACCTTC
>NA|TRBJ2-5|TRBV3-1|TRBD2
CASSQGGGLAGVYQETQYF
TGTGCCAGCAGCCAAGGAGGGGGACTAGCGGGCGTCTACCAAGAGACCCAGTACTTC
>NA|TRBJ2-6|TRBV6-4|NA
CASSPTASGANVLTF
TGTGCCAGCAGTCCGACAGCGTCTGGGGCCAACGTCCTGACTTTC
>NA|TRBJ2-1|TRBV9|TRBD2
CASSVSLAGSNEQFF
TGTGCCAGCAGCGTATCCTTAGCGGGGAGTAATGAGCAGTTCTTC
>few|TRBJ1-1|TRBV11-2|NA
CASSLSATEAFF
TGTGCCAGCAGCCTCAGCGCGACTGAAGCTTTCTTT
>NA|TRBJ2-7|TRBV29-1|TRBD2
CSVDAGGFYEQYF
TGCAGCGTTGATGCGGGGGGGTTCTACGAGCAGTACTTC
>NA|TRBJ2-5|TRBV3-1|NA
CASSLRGQETQYF
TGTGCCAGCAGCCTCCGGGGCCAAGAGACCCAGTACTTC
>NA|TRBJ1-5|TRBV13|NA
CASSLRGVSNQPQHF
TGTGCCAGCAGCTTACGGGGGGTTAGCAATCAGCCCCAGCATTTT
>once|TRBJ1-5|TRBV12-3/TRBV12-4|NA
CASTTDRSEQPQHF
TGTGCCAGCACTACTGACAGATCAGAGCAGCCCCAGCATTTT
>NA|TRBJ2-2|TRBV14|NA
CASSPPSAGTGELFF
TGTGCCAGCAGCCCTCCCTCCGCTGGCACCGGGGAGCTGTTTTTT
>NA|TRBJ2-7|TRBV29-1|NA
CSVESRDSYEQYF
TGCAGCGTTGAGTCGCGGGACTCCTACGAGCAGTACTTC
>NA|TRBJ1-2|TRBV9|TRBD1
CASSISQGEYGYTF
TGTGCCAGCAGCATCAGTCAGGGGGAATATGGCTACACCTTC
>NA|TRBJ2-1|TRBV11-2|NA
CASSLKTVLPWGRSYNEQFF
TGTGCCAGCAGCCTCAAAACCGTCTTACCGTGGGGAAGGTCCTACAATGAGCAGTTCTTC
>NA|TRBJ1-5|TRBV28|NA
CASSDGQPQHF
TGTGCCAGCAGTGACGGTCAGCCCCAGCATTTT
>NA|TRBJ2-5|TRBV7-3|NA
CASSQSGIGETQYF
TGTGCCAGCAGCCAATCCGGGATTGGAGAGACCCAGTACTTC
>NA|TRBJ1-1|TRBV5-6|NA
CASSFLMNTEAFF
TGTGCCAGCAGCTTCTTAATGAACACTGAAGCTTTCTTT
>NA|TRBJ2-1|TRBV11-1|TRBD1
CASSSWTGGNEQFF
TGTGCCAGCAGCTCCTGGACAGGGGGCAATGAGCAGTTCTTC
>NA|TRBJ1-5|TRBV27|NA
CASSLQADAQPQHF
TGTGCCAGCAGTTTACAGGCGGACGCTCAGCCCCAGCATTTT
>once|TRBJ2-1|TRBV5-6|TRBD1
CASSSQGDEQFF
TGTGCCAGCAGCTCACAGGGGGATGAGCAGTTCTTC
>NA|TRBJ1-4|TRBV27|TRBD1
CASSRQGTNEKLFF
TGTGCCAGCAGTCGACAGGGGACTAATGAAAAACTGTTTTTT
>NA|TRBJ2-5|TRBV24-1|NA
CATSDFGDGQETQYF
TGTGCCACCAGTGATTTCGGGGACGGCCAAGAGACCCAGTACTTC
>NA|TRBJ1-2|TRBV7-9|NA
CASSLPGGGYTF
TGTGCCAGCAGCTTACCAGGAGGTGGCTACACCTTC
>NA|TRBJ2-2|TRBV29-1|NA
CSVEDPASGDSGELFF
TGCAGCGTTGAAGATCCTGCTAGTGGGGATTCCGGGGAGCTGTTTTTT
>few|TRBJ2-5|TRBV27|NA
CASTLGETQYF
TGTGCCAGCACCCTCGGAGAGACCCAGTACTTC
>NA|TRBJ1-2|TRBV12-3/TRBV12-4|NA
CASSLGTAGLTF
TGTGCCAGCAGTTTAGGGACAGCCGGTTTGACCTTC
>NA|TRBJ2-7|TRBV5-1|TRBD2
CASSLIRTSGDSYEQYF
TGCGCCAGCAGCCTGATTCGGACTAGCGGGGATAGTTACGAGCAGTACTTC
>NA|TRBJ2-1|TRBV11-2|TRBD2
CASSLSGGLNEQFF
TGTGCCAGCAGCTTATCGGGGGGGCTCAATGAGCAGTTCTTC
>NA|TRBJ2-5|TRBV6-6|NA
CASSYHSTPEKTQYF
TGTGCCAGCAGTTACCACAGCACCCCAGAGAAGACCCAGTACTTC
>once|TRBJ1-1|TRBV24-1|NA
CATSDPLNTEAFF
TGTGCCACCAGTGACCCGCTGAACACTGAAGCTTTCTTT
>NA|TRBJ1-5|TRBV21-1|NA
CAGCQPQHF
TGTGCCGGCTGTCAGCCCCAGCATTTT
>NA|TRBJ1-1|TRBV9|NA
CASSVDRMNTEAFF
TGTGCCAGCAGCGTAGATCGGATGAACACTGAAGCTTTCTTT
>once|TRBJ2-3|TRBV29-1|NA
CSVEGWAGSADTQYF
TGCAGCGTTGAAGGCTGGGCCGGGAGCGCAGATACGCAGTATTTT